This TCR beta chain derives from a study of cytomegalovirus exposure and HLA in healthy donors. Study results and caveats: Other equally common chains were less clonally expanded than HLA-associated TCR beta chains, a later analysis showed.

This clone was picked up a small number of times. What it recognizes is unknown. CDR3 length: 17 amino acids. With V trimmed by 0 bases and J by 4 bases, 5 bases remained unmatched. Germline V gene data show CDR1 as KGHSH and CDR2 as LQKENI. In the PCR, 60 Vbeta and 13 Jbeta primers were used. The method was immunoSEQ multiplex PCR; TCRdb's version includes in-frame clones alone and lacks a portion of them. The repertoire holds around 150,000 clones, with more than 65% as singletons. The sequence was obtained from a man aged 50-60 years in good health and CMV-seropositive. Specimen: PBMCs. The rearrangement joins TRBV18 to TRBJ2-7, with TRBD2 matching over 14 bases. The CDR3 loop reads CASSPPTSGRVTYEQYF. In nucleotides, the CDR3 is TGTGCCAGCTCACCACCGACTAGCGGGAGGGTGACGTACGAGCAGTACTTC.